This TCR beta chain emerged from a study of beta chain features in type 1 diabetes. Trimming took 5 bases from V and 4 from J, leaving 15 bases between them. The CDR3 extends over 14 amino acids. The germline V gene encodes CDR1 SNHLY and CDR2 FYNNEI. Isolated RNA was reverse transcribed in full, so expressed TCRB transcripts were sequenced. Assay used: immunoSEQ multiplex PCR; TCRdb lists only in-frame clones, some missing. The table shows 300,000 to 350,000 clones, with approximately 8% occurring only once. This clonotype was obtained from a woman aged 18-35 years in good health. The specimen sequenced was central memory CD4+ T cells from blood. The J gene is TRBJ2-7, the V gene TRBV2, with a possible D match to TRBD2 (6 bases). CDR3 amino acids: CASSTGTQGYEQYF. CDR3 nucleotide sequence: TGTGCCAGCAGTACCGGGACTCAAGGATACGAGCAGTACTTC.